Below are 31 T cell receptor beta chains sequenced from a single sample in a study of blood T cell repertoires in COVID-19. Sequencing was performed with immunoSEQ multiplex PCR; in TCRdb, only in-frame clones are kept and a portion is missing. Of about 220,000 clones listed, about four fifths were seen once; the top ten hold approximately 3%. Source material: peripheral blood. These receptors were collected from a young woman who had recovered from COVID-19.

This clone was seen a single time. V usage is TRBV7-9 and J usage is TRBJ2-1; D gene uncertain. The CDR3 totals 13 residues. CDR1 is SEHNR and CDR2 is FQNEAQ in the germline V gene (reference sequence). The V and J ends lost 1 base and 7 bases respectively, with 8 bases between them. The CDR3 DNA follows: TGTGCCAGCAGCTTAGTGGAACAGAATGAGCAGTTCTTC. Translating gives CASSLVEQNEQFF.

J is TRBJ2-2 and V is TRBV7-9, with 10 bases that match TRBD1. Trimming took 3 bases from V and 6 from J; bases not matched to a gene: 7. This CDR3 has 16 residues. Looked up from germline, CDR1 is SEHNR and CDR2 is FQNEAQ (reference sequence). For the CDR3, the DNA is TGTGCCAGCAGCTTCCCGGGACAGGGGACGGCCGGGGAGCTGTTTTTT. Protein product: CASSFPGQGTAGELFF. Full variable domain (remainder filled in from reference TRBV7-9 and TRBJ2-2): DTGVSQNPRHKITKRGQNVTFRCDPISEHNRLYWYRQTLGQGPEFLTYFQNEAQLEKSRLLSDRFSAERPKGSFSTLEIQRTEQGDSAMYLCASSFPGQGTAGELFFGEGSRLTVL.

The CDR3 nucleotides are TGTGCCAGCAGTTTATTAAGGTTGACAGACGCTATACTCACAGATACGCAGTATTTT. This codes for CASSLLRLTDAILTDTQYF. The V gene is TRBV28, the J gene TRBJ2-3, with a possible D match to TRBD1 (5 bases). V lost 1 base, J lost 2 bases, and 22 bases lay in between. Germline V gene sequence: CDR1 MDHEN, CDR2 SYDVKM. The CDR3 runs 19 residues.

In its sample, this clone was seen a few times. This chain links TRBV15 with TRBJ1-5; D might be TRBD1 (6 bases). This CDR3 is built from 15 residues. The germline V and J ends were trimmed by 6 bases and 4 bases, with 16 bases remaining between them. Per germline, CDR1 LNHNV and CDR2 YYDKDF (reference sequence). The DNA for the CDR3 is TGTGCCACCAGTAGACTCAGGGGTGGAAATCAGCCCCAGCATTTT. It translates to CATSRLRGGNQPQHF.

The V and J genes are TRBV15 and TRBJ1-2; a possible D gene is TRBD1 (6 bases). The CDR3 is made up of 14 amino acids. V dropped 5 bases and J dropped 4 bases, with 14 bases sitting between them. The germline V gene encodes CDR1 LNHNV and CDR2 YYDKDF (reference sequence). DNA of the CDR3: TGTGCCACCAGCCCGGGGGGGGCAGGCTATGGCTACACCTTC. Translated, it gives CATSPGGAGYGYTF. Filled out from reference TRBV15 and TRBJ1-2, the complete variable domain reads DAMVIQNPRYQVTQFGKPVTLSCSQTLNHNVMYWYQQKSSQAPKLLFHYYDKDFNNEADTPDNFQSRRPNTSFCFLDIRSPGLGDTAMYLCATSPGGAGYGYTFGSGTRLTVV.

The chain is built from TRBV11-3 and TRBJ2-7, with 10 bases lining up with TRBD2. V trimming: 5 bases; J trimming: 4 bases; junction bases outside the gene matches: 14. CDR1 and CDR2 from the germline V gene are SGHNT and YENEEA. The CDR3 consists of 17 residues. In DNA, the CDR3 is TGTGCCAGCAGCCCTACCGGGACTAGCGAGGGGTCATACGAGCAGTACTTC. Its protein product is CASSPTGTSEGSYEQYF.

The rearrangement links TRBV6-5 to TRBJ2-1; TRBD1 matches at 9 bases. This CDR3 is 14 amino acids long. Germline assignment: CDR1 MNHEY and CDR2 SVGAGI. V was clipped by 7 bases and J by 7 bases; unmatched bases: 8. CDR3 nucleotides: TGTGCCAGCAATCCGGGACAGGGTGTAAATGAGCAGTTCTTC. Protein sequence: CASNPGQGVNEQFF.

The chain is built from TRBV28 and TRBJ2-4; 8 nucleotides line up with TRBD1. Germline trimming cut 2 bases from V and 9 bases from J; bases unmatched to any gene: 0. CDR1 is MDHEN, CDR2 SYDVKM, per germline. The CDR3 extends over 12 amino acids. The CDR3 reads CASSLTGGIQYF. The CDR3 region has the DNA TGTGCCAGCAGTTTAACAGGGGGCATTCAGTACTTC. Complete variable domain (other parts from reference TRBV28 and TRBJ2-4): DVKVTQSSRYLVKRTGEKVFLECVQDMDHENMFWYRQDPGLGLRLIYFSYDVKMKEKGDIPEGYSVSREKKERFSLILESASTNQTSMYLCASSLTGGIQYFGAGTRLSVL.

The chain has TRBV10-2 and TRBJ2-7; 15 nucleotides align to TRBD2. V gave up 0 bases and J gave up 0 bases; unmatched junction bases: 21. The length of the CDR3 is 24 residues. In germline, CDR1 is WSHSY, CDR2 SAAADI. This chain's CDR3 is CASSESMFLGSRTSGREISYEQYF. The DNA for the CDR3 is TGCGCCAGCAGTGAGTCGATGTTTCTGGGTTCGAGGACTAGCGGGAGGGAAATCTCCTACGAGCAGTACTTC.

This rearrangement joins TRBV5-5 to TRBJ1-1, with D unclear. V shed 3 bases and J shed 2 bases, with 5 bases lying between them. CDR3 size: 12 residues. The germline V gene encodes CDR1 SGHKS and CDR2 YYEKEE (reference sequence). The CDR3 nucleotides read TGTGCCAGCAGCTCGACAAACACTGAAGCTTTCTTT. Protein: CASSSTNTEAFF.

In the case of this clone: At the DNA level, this CDR3 is encoded by other sequences in the same sample as well. This chain links TRBV6-5 with TRBJ1-1, with D maybe TRBD1 (6 bases). V lost 2 bases and J lost 3, with 13 bases in between. The germline CDR1 and CDR2 sequences are MNHEY and SVGAGI. The CDR3 spans 15 residues. The CDR3 DNA sequence: TGTGCCAGCAGTTACGGGGGCAGGGGCTACACTGAAGCTTTCTTT. This translates into CASSYGGRGYTEAFF.

The gene calls are TRBV15 and TRBJ2-1; weak D call: TRBD1 (6 bases). This CDR3 spans 15 amino acids. The germline CDR1 and CDR2 sequences are LNHNV and YYDKDF (reference sequence). V was pared by 3 bases and J by 5 bases, with 14 bases between. DNA for the CDR3: TGTGCCACCAGCAGCGAAAGACAGGTTCACAATGAGCAGTTCTTC. As protein: CATSSERQVHNEQFF. Full variable domain (outside the CDR3, taken from reference TRBV15 and TRBJ2-1): DAMVIQNPRYQVTQFGKPVTLSCSQTLNHNVMYWYQQKSSQAPKLLFHYYDKDFNNEADTPDNFQSRRPNTSFCFLDIRSPGLGDTAMYLCATSSERQVHNEQFFGPGTRLTVL.

The rearrangement joins TRBV10-1 to TRBJ2-1, with D perhaps matching TRBD2 (6 bases). This CDR3 has 14 amino acids. Germline loops: CDR1 WNHNN, CDR2 SYGVQD (reference sequence). Trimming pared 2 bases from V and 2 bases from J, leaving 7 bases between. The CDR3 sequence is CASSEGTPYNEQFF. In DNA, the CDR3 is TGCGCCAGCAGTGAGGGGACTCCCTACAATGAGCAGTTCTTC.

This chain connects TRBV7-6 to TRBJ2-7; TRBD1 is a possible D gene (6 bases). The CDR3 spans 15 residues. V was clipped by 1 base and J by 3 bases, with 13 bases between them. Germline CDR1 and CDR2: SGHVS and FNYEAQ. The CDR3 loop reads CASSLDPGANYEQYF. The CDR3 DNA follows: TGTGCCAGCAGCTTAGATCCAGGGGCGAACTACGAGCAGTACTTC.

This sequence joins TRBV28 and TRBJ1-1; D is unresolved. The CDR3 has 18 residues. The germline CDR1 and CDR2 sequences are MDHEN and SYDVKM. Trimming removed 1 base at V and 3 bases at J, with 21 bases between. In nucleotides, the CDR3 is TGTGCCAGCAGTTTATTTTATGTTAAACGTGGGAGGGACACTGAAGCTTTCTTT. It yields the protein CASSLFYVKRGRDTEAFF.

This clone showed up many times. The rearrangement uses TRBV5-1 and TRBJ2-5; 8 nucleotides agree with TRBD1. This CDR3 contains 15 residues. V lost 4 bases to trimming and J lost 5 bases; unmatched junction nucleotides: 10. From germline, CDR1 is SGHRS and CDR2 YFSETQ. The CDR3 spells CASSPILQGEETQYF. CDR3 in DNA: TGCGCCAGCAGCCCAATACTACAGGGGGAGGAGACCCAGTACTTC.

This clone was observed a few times. The chain recombines TRBV10-1 with TRBJ1-5, with unresolved D. This CDR3 contains 16 residues. The V gene lost 3 bases and the J gene lost 0 bases, with 12 bases spanning the gap. CDR1 WNHNN and CDR2 SYGVQD come from the germline V gene (reference sequence). The CDR3: CASSEGGQDSNQPQHF. For the CDR3, the DNA is TGCGCCAGCAGTGAAGGAGGGCAGGATAGCAATCAGCCCCAGCATTTT.

V gene TRBV28 combines with J gene TRBJ2-3, with 8 nucleotides matching TRBD1. Germline-derived CDR1 and CDR2 are MDHEN and SYDVKM. The trim removed 4 bases at V and 4 bases at J, leaving 13 bases unmatched. The CDR3 loop spans 17 amino acids. CDR3: CASSSSQGGGQADTQYF. The CDR3 DNA is TGTGCCAGCAGTTCCTCACAGGGGGGAGGTCAGGCAGATACGCAGTATTTT.

The rearrangement joins TRBV5-1 to TRBJ2-2, with 9 bases matching TRBD2. With 1 base clipped from V and 6 bases from J, the junction kept 10 bases outside the gene matches. Looked up from germline, CDR1 is SGHRS and CDR2 is YFSETQ. There are 17 residues in the CDR3. As DNA, the CDR3 is TGCGCCAGCAGCTTGACAGCGGGAGGTCACCGGCCCGGGGAGCTGTTTTTT. Translation: CASSLTAGGHRPGELFF.

The chain links TRBV19 to TRBJ1-6; D is possibly TRBD1 (5 bases). V was shortened by 1 base and J by 7 bases, with 11 bases between the two germline ends. Germline CDR1 is LNHDA and CDR2 is SQIVND (reference sequence). The CDR3 totals 15 residues. The CDR3 spells CASSIARGPNSPLHF. CDR3 in DNA: TGTGCCAGTAGTATAGCGCGGGGCCCGAATTCACCCCTCCACTTT.

The table lists this clone with a few counts. The chain links TRBV9 to TRBJ2-1, with 10 bases lining up with TRBD1. Germline loops: CDR1 SGDLS, CDR2 YYNGEE. J was trimmed by 8 bases and V by 0 bases; bases with no gene match: 5. This CDR3 comprises 15 residues. The CDR3 DNA sequence: TGTGCCAGCAGCGTAGTAGGGACAGGGGACGATGAGCAGTTCTTC. Amino acids: CASSVVGTGDDEQFF.

The chain uses TRBV7-9 and TRBJ1-1; D is undetermined. This CDR3 region has 14 residues. V lost 2 bases and J lost 3, with 10 bases in between. The germline V gene has CDR1 SEHNR and CDR2 FQNEAQ (reference sequence). This chain's CDR3 is CASSLRSADTEAFF. The CDR3 DNA reads TGTGCCAGCAGCTTAAGGAGCGCGGACACTGAAGCTTTCTTT.

The J gene is TRBJ2-1, the V gene TRBV7-7, with 9 bases aligning to TRBD1. The V gene end was trimmed by 5 bases and the J gene end by 8 bases; junction bases not matched to a gene: 28. This CDR3 spans 21 amino acids. Germline loops: CDR1 SSHAT, CDR2 FNYEAQ (reference sequence). In DNA, the CDR3 is TGTGCCAGCAGCATGACCCTTCCCGGGACAGGGTCGGTAGCCGACCTCCATGAGCAGTTCTTC. It specifies CASSMTLPGTGSVADLHEQFF.

The CDR3 nucleotides read TGTGCCAGCAGCCATGACGGGACACCAAATCAGGAGCAGTACTTC. It is translated as CASSHDGTPNQEQYF. The genes are TRBV11-1 and TRBJ2-7, with a weak D call TRBD1 (6 bases). This CDR3 region has 15 residues. With 5 bases removed from V and 7 bases from J, the gap between germline ends came to 21 bases. Germline values: CDR1 SGHAT, CDR2 FQDESV (reference sequence).

This chain links TRBV27 with TRBJ2-1, with D unclear. Germline V gives CDR1 MNHEY, CDR2 SMNVEV (reference sequence). The V end was cut by 10 bases, the J end by 1 base, with 8 bases between. The length of the CDR3 is 12 residues. This CDR3 reads CATRLSYNEQFF. As DNA, the CDR3 is TGTGCCACCAGACTTTCCTACAATGAGCAGTTCTTC.

The chain uses TRBV30 and TRBJ1-1, with 7 bases fitting TRBD1. This CDR3 contains 14 residues. V lost 5 bases to trimming and J lost 5 bases; unmatched junction nucleotides: 11. The germline V gene encodes CDR1 GTSNPN and CDR2 SVGIG (reference sequence). CDR3 DNA: TGTGCCTGGGCCCTAGGGGGCTTGGGGACTGAAGCTTTCTTT. Translated, it gives CAWALGGLGTEAFF. Filled out from reference TRBV30 and TRBJ1-1, the complete variable domain reads SQTIHQWPATLVQPVGSPLSLECTVEGTSNPNLYWYRQAAGRGLQLLFYSVGIGQISSEVPQNLSASRPQDRQFILSSKKLLLSDSGFYLCAWALGGLGTEAFFGQGTRLTVV.

This clone appeared many times. The rearrangement uses TRBV18 and TRBJ2-7; 12 bases align to TRBD2. This CDR3 is built from 15 residues. Germline values: CDR1 KGHSH, CDR2 LQKENI. The ends lost 5 bases at V and 5 bases at J; junction bases unmatched: 7. The CDR3 sequence: CASSSRTSGTDEQYF. The CDR3 coding sequence is TGTGCCAGCTCATCCAGGACTAGCGGGACGGACGAGCAGTACTTC.

The V call is TRBV12-3 or TRBV12-4, the J call TRBJ2-7; no definite D call. The CDR3 contains 13 residues. The V end lost 5 bases, the J end lost 2 bases, and 10 bases lay between the germline ends. CDR3 sequence: CASSDPAAYEQYF. CDR3 bases: TGTGCCAGCAGTGACCCCGCGGCCTACGAGCAGTACTTC.

This sequence joins TRBV6-4 and TRBJ1-1; TRBD1 matches at 10 bases. The CDR3 is 15 amino acids. Germline V CDR1 and CDR2: MRHNA, SNTAGT. The J segment lost 6 bases and the V segment lost 3 bases, leaving 7 bases of the junction unmatched. CDR3 residues: CASSETDRGLAEAFF. The CDR3 DNA follows: TGTGCCAGCAGTGAAACAGACAGGGGGCTCGCTGAAGCTTTCTTT.

The CDR3 here is CAWSKTGIEQYF. CDR3 sequence (DNA): TGTGCCTGGAGTAAAACAGGGATCGAGCAGTACTTC. The rearrangement joins TRBV30 to TRBJ2-7; D may be TRBD1 (6 bases). V was cut by 2 bases and J by 6 bases, with 11 bases left in between. Germline V gene lookup returns CDR1 GTSNPN and CDR2 SVGIG (reference sequence). CDR3 size: 12 residues.

The chain combines TRBV6-1 with TRBJ1-5; TRBD1 might be the D (6 bases). Germline CDR1 MNHNS, CDR2 SASEGT. CDR3 size: 16 residues. V lost 4 bases to trimming and J lost 2 bases, with 15 bases between them. The CDR3 here is CASSGNRAVGNQPQHF. The CDR3 DNA reads as TGTGCCAGCAGTGGAAACAGGGCGGTGGGCAATCAGCCCCAGCATTTT.